These 2 T cell receptor beta chains were all obtained from the same sample, sequenced in a study of response to subunit inactivated influenza vaccine. From the RT-PCR reads, TCRdb called clonotypes with MiXCR, one entry per CDR3 protein. The table shows about half a million distinct CDR3 sequences, with approximately 7.6% occurring only once. This specimen consisted of PBMCs from blood, obtained about 23 months after vaccination. These receptors originate from a man between 50 and 75 years old who received an inactivated influenza vaccine.

The chain has TRBV4-2 and TRBJ2-2; maybe TRBD2 (6 bases). With 0 bases removed from V and 7 bases from J, the gap between germline ends came to 18 bases. Germline V lookup: CDR1 LGHNA, CDR2 YNFKEQ. The CDR3 contains 17 residues. The CDR3 bases are TGTGCCAGCAGCCAAGATAAGGGCCGGGGAGGTGGCGGGGAGCTGTTTTTT. It yields the protein CASSQDKGRGGGGELFF.

This clonotype was observed a few times. The rearrangement links TRBV6-5 to TRBJ2-1, with 9 bases identical to TRBD1. Germline assignment: CDR1 MNHEY and CDR2 SVGAGI. The V and J ends lost 0 bases and 6 bases, in that order; junction bases with no gene match: 6. This CDR3 spans 16 amino acids. The CDR3 DNA reads as TGTGCCAGCAGTTACTCGTGGGACAGGGATAGCAATGAGCAGTTCTTC. It translates to CASSYSWDRDSNEQFF.